The 7 T cell receptor beta chains reported below all come from one sample, sequenced in a study of molecular identifiers for immune sequencing clone quantification. TCRdb reprocessed the PCR reads via MiXCR and lists one record per CDR3 protein. The sample lists about 640,000 distinct CDR3 sequences, 15% to 20% seen once, with 0.7% to 1% in the top ten. Material for sequencing was naive CD8+ T cells from blood, with Jurkat cell RNA spiked in. Subset here: FACS-sorted CD8+CD4-CCR7+CD45RA+ naive T cells. Receptors originate from a human donor in good health. Some libraries in this study had Jurkat cell RNA spiked in.

This clonotype was observed many times. The chain couples TRBV7-9 to TRBJ1-5; 8 nucleotides agree with TRBD1. V lost 5 bases, J lost 8 bases, and 11 bases stayed unmatched. This CDR3 has 15 amino acids. From germline, CDR1 is SEHNR and CDR2 FQNEAQ (reference sequence). CDR3 region: CASSNGDRPVEPQHF. CDR3 DNA sequence: TGTGCCAGCAGCAACGGGGACAGGCCGGTTGAGCCCCAGCATTTT. Filled out from reference TRBV7-9 and TRBJ1-5, the complete variable domain reads DTGVSQNPRHKITKRGQNVTFRCDPISEHNRLYWYRQTLGQGPEFLTYFQNEAQLEKSRLLSDRFSAERPKGSFSTLEIQRTEQGDSAMYLCASSNGDRPVEPQHFGDGTRLSIL.

This clonotype was found a few times. This chain joins TRBV6-2 or TRBV6-3 and TRBJ2-1; 13 bases are shared with TRBD2. This CDR3 is 17 amino acids long. V shed 6 bases, J shed 2 bases, and the junction held 7 bases outside the gene matches. Germline CDR1 is MNHEY and CDR2 is SVGEGT. The CDR3 bases are TGTGCCAGCAGAACAGGACTAGCGGGAGAGACCTACAATGAGCAGTTCTTC. This encodes CASRTGLAGETYNEQFF.

The sample holds a few counts of this clonotype. J is TRBJ2-2 and V is TRBV3-1; unclear D gene. In germline, CDR1 is LGHDT, CDR2 YNNKEL (reference sequence). Trimming took off 0 bases at V and 3 bases at J, with 5 bases between the two ends. The CDR3 consists of 14 residues. CDR3 sequence (DNA): TGTGCCAGCAGCCAAGAACGGTACACCGGGGAGCTGTTTTTT. Protein: CASSQERYTGELFF.

There are many counts of this clonotype. The rearrangement uses TRBV12-3 or TRBV12-4 and TRBJ2-3; D tentatively reads TRBD1 or TRBD2 (5 bases each). CDR3 length: 14 residues. V lost 5 bases to trimming and J lost 6 bases, with 15 bases between them. The CDR3 protein is CASSPRDDGDTQYF. DNA for the CDR3: TGTGCCAGCAGTCCTAGGGACGACGGTGATACGCAGTATTTT.

As regards this clonotype: Being one base from a much bigger clone, this may be a read error. This likely comes from a read error, as the CDR3 has no conserved phenylalanine or tryptophan at its end. The V gene is TRBV6-6, the J gene TRBJ2-2; no firm D call. The CDR3 is 14 residues long. Trimming took off 6 bases at V and 0 bases at J, with 8 bases between the two ends. Germline values: CDR1 MNHNY, CDR2 SVGAGI (reference sequence). CDR3 protein: CASRAGANTGELFI. Here the CDR3 DNA reads TGTGCCAGCAGAGCTGGGGCGAACACCGGGGAGCTGTTTATT.

The CDR3 region is CASSIFMGNNEQFF. CDR3 sequence (DNA): TGTGCCAGCAGCATCTTTATGGGGAACAATGAGCAGTTCTTC. The V and J genes are TRBV11-2 and TRBJ2-1; D unclear. The CDR3 contains 14 residues. V lost 5 bases and J 5 bases, leaving 13 bases between the germline ends. Germline V gene lookup returns CDR1 SGHAT and CDR2 FQNNGV.

Notes on this clonotype: One junction end disagrees with the germline gene, perhaps due to a read error. V is TRBV30 and J is TRBJ2-5; the D gene is possibly TRBD1 (7 bases). The CDR3 sequence is 15 residues long. The germline V gene has CDR1 GTSNPN and CDR2 SVGIG (reference sequence). The CDR3 DNA reads TGTGCCTGGACTAACTACAGGGGAGGCCAAGAGACCCAGCACTTC. Translation gives CAWTNYRGGQETQHF.